A selection of T cell receptor beta chains follows, all from one sample in a study of cytomegalovirus exposure and HLA in healthy donors. Assay: immunoSEQ multiplex PCR; the TCRdb copy retains only in-frame clones and omits some. The sample shows under 200,000 clones, around 86% of them seen only once. The sequencing input was PBMCs. These receptors were taken from a girl aged 2 to 9 in good health and CMV-seropositive. Both conserved end residues are part of each CDR3. A D gene is named only where the DNA matches it firmly. A row's size may be missing; if present it is once, few, many or a size class.

J gene: TRBJ2-7
D gene: TRBD1
V gene: TRBV5-1
clone size: -
CDR3 protein: CASSLRGRAGQGAYEQYF
CDR3 DNA: TGCGCCAGCAGCTTGCGAGGCCGGGCGGGACAGGGGGCCTACGAGCAGTACTTC

J gene: TRBJ2-2
D gene: -
V gene: TRBV5-1
clone size: -
CDR3 protein: CASSLGGSGTGELFF
CDR3 DNA: TGCGCCAGCAGCTTGGGAGGGTCTGGCACCGGGGAGCTGTTTTTT

J gene: TRBJ1-2
D gene: TRBD1
V gene: TRBV11-3
clone size: -
CDR3 protein: CASSLVFGTGRFNYGYTF
CDR3 DNA: TGTGCCAGCAGCTTAGTGTTTGGGACAGGGCGCTTTAACTATGGCTACACCTTC

J gene: TRBJ2-5
D gene: TRBD2
V gene: TRBV27
clone size: -
CDR3 protein: CASRLAGSGTQYF
CDR3 DNA: TGTGCCAGCAGGTTAGCGGGAAGCGGGACCCAGTACTTC

J gene: TRBJ1-2
D gene: -
V gene: TRBV18
clone size: -
CDR3 protein: CASSPRAANYGYTF
CDR3 DNA: TGTGCCAGCTCACCACGGGCCGCTAACTATGGCTACACCTTC

J gene: TRBJ2-7
D gene: TRBD2
V gene: TRBV30
clone size: -
CDR3 protein: CASQGTSGYEQYF
CDR3 DNA: TGTGCCTCCCAAGGGACTAGCGGCTACGAGCAGTACTTC

J gene: TRBJ2-5
D gene: TRBD2
V gene: TRBV7-2
clone size: -
CDR3 protein: CASSSSGTSGYETQYF
CDR3 DNA: TGTGCCAGCAGCTCCTCCGGGACTAGCGGGTATGAGACCCAGTACTTC

J gene: TRBJ1-5
D gene: -
V gene: TRBV2
clone size: -
CDR3 protein: CASSEAGEISQHF
CDR3 DNA: TGTGCCAGCAGTGAGGCAGGGGAGATCTCCCAGCATTTT

J gene: TRBJ2-7
D gene: TRBD2
V gene: TRBV15
clone size: -
CDR3 protein: CATSMGTSGSYEQYF
CDR3 DNA: TGTGCCACCAGCATGGGGACTAGCGGGAGCTACGAGCAGTACTTC

J gene: TRBJ1-4
D gene: -
V gene: TRBV6-5
clone size: -
CDR3 protein: CASSYTGRVEKLFF
CDR3 DNA: TGTGCCAGCAGTTATACAGGGCGGGTTGAAAAACTGTTTTTT

J gene: TRBJ2-7
D gene: TRBD2
V gene: TRBV5-1
clone size: -
CDR3 protein: CASTIAGGRDEQYF
CDR3 DNA: TGCGCCAGCACTATAGCGGGAGGAAGGGACGAGCAGTACTTC

J gene: TRBJ2-4
D gene: -
V gene: TRBV18
clone size: -
CDR3 protein: CASSPSPAKNIQYF
CDR3 DNA: TGTGCCAGCTCACCCTCCCCCGCCAAAAACATTCAGTACTTC

J gene: TRBJ2-7
D gene: -
V gene: TRBV30
clone size: -
CDR3 protein: CAWSVKNEQYF
CDR3 DNA: TGTGCCTGGAGTGTAAAGAACGAGCAGTACTTC

J gene: TRBJ1-6
D gene: TRBD1
V gene: TRBV19
clone size: -
CDR3 protein: CASSKDRVTYNSPLHF
CDR3 DNA: TGTGCCAGTAGCAAGGACAGGGTCACCTATAATTCACCCCTCCACTTT

J gene: TRBJ2-2
D gene: -
V gene: TRBV2
clone size: -
CDR3 protein: CASSMRFPNTGELFF
CDR3 DNA: TGTGCCAGCAGTATGAGGTTCCCGAACACCGGGGAGCTGTTTTTT

J gene: TRBJ2-1
D gene: -
V gene: TRBV30
clone size: -
CDR3 protein: CAWNEDSYYNEQFF
CDR3 DNA: TGTGCCTGGAATGAGGATAGCTATTACAATGAGCAGTTCTTC

J gene: TRBJ1-5
D gene: -
V gene: TRBV18
clone size: -
CDR3 protein: CASSPGVGAIGQPQHF
CDR3 DNA: TGTGCCAGCTCACCGGGCGTAGGGGCGATAGGGCAGCCCCAGCATTTT

J gene: TRBJ2-3
D gene: TRBD2
V gene: TRBV27
clone size: -
CDR3 protein: CASSLSGRSVLDTQYF
CDR3 DNA: TGTGCCAGCAGTTTAAGCGGGAGATCTGTTTTAGATACGCAGTATTTT

J gene: TRBJ2-7
D gene: -
V gene: TRBV10-1
clone size: -
CDR3 protein: CASSEAVTSYEQYF
CDR3 DNA: TGCGCCAGCAGTGAAGCGGTAACTTCCTACGAGCAGTACTTC

J gene: TRBJ2-5
D gene: TRBD2
V gene: TRBV7-9
clone size: -
CDR3 protein: CASSLAGQRQETQYF
CDR3 DNA: TGTGCCAGCAGTTTAGCGGGACAACGCCAAGAGACCCAGTACTTC

J gene: TRBJ1-3
D gene: TRBD1
V gene: TRBV18
clone size: -
CDR3 protein: CASSPSTGGRVNTIYF
CDR3 DNA: TGTGCCAGCTCACCATCGACAGGGGGCCGCGTAAACACCATATATTTT

J gene: TRBJ1-1
D gene: -
V gene: TRBV5-1
clone size: -
CDR3 protein: CASSSPGLRNTEAFF
CDR3 DNA: TGCGCCAGCAGCTCCCCGGGACTCAGGAACACTGAAGCTTTCTTT

J gene: TRBJ2-3
D gene: -
V gene: TRBV7-7
clone size: -
CDR3 protein: CASSWKEGKTDTQYF
CDR3 DNA: TGTGCTAGCAGCTGGAAGGAGGGGAAGACAGATACGCAGTATTTT

J gene: TRBJ2-7
D gene: TRBD2
V gene: TRBV10-3
clone size: -
CDR3 protein: CAISDTSGTQYEQYF
CDR3 DNA: TGTGCCATCAGTGATACTAGCGGGACCCAATACGAGCAGTACTTC

J gene: TRBJ2-3
D gene: -
V gene: TRBV4-2
clone size: -
CDR3 protein: CASSQGGGVTDTQYF
CDR3 DNA: TGTGCCAGCAGCCAAGGGGGCGGTGTCACAGATACGCAGTATTTT

J gene: TRBJ1-5
D gene: -
V gene: TRBV5-6
clone size: -
CDR3 protein: CASSPSGASQPQHF
CDR3 DNA: TGTGCCAGCAGCCCATCAGGGGCCAGTCAGCCCCAGCATTTT

J gene: TRBJ1-5
D gene: -
V gene: TRBV4-1
clone size: -
CDR3 protein: CASSQVHPGINQPQHF
CDR3 DNA: TGCGCCAGCAGCCAAGTTCATCCAGGTATCAATCAGCCCCAGCATTTT

J gene: TRBJ2-6
D gene: -
V gene: TRBV11-3
clone size: -
CDR3 protein: CASSFGGSSGANVLTF
CDR3 DNA: TGTGCCAGCAGTTTCGGCGGGTCCTCTGGGGCCAACGTCCTGACTTTC

J gene: TRBJ1-2
D gene: -
V gene: TRBV2
clone size: -
CDR3 protein: CASSMDSGYTF
CDR3 DNA: TGTGCCAGCAGTATGGACAGTGGCTACACCTTC

J gene: TRBJ2-3
D gene: -
V gene: TRBV28
clone size: -
CDR3 protein: CASSTRAGGVDTQYF
CDR3 DNA: TGTGCCAGCAGCACTAGGGCAGGCGGAGTGGATACGCAGTATTTT

J gene: TRBJ2-3
D gene: TRBD2
V gene: TRBV10-3
clone size: once
CDR3 protein: CAISEGLAGGDTDTQYF
CDR3 DNA: TGTGCCATCAGTGAGGGATTAGCGGGAGGGGACACAGATACGCAGTATTTT

J gene: TRBJ2-7
D gene: TRBD1
V gene: TRBV7-9
clone size: -
CDR3 protein: CASRDRGYEQYF
CDR3 DNA: TGTGCCAGCCGGGACAGGGGCTACGAGCAGTACTTC

J gene: TRBJ2-2
D gene: TRBD1
V gene: TRBV2
clone size: -
CDR3 protein: CASMKGTATGELFF
CDR3 DNA: TGTGCCAGCATGAAGGGGACAGCCACCGGGGAGCTGTTTTTT

J gene: TRBJ2-7
D gene: TRBD2
V gene: TRBV6-1
clone size: -
CDR3 protein: CASSVAGGFYEQYF
CDR3 DNA: TGTGCCAGCAGTGTAGCGGGAGGGTTCTACGAGCAGTACTTC

J gene: TRBJ2-6
D gene: -
V gene: TRBV5-1
clone size: -
CDR3 protein: CASRRWGSGANVLTF
CDR3 DNA: TGCGCCAGCCGGAGGTGGGGCTCTGGGGCCAACGTCCTGACTTTC

J gene: TRBJ2-3
D gene: TRBD2
V gene: TRBV29-1
clone size: -
CDR3 protein: CSVKGLAEGTDTQYF
CDR3 DNA: TGCAGCGTTAAAGGACTAGCGGAAGGCACAGATACGCAGTATTTT

J gene: TRBJ2-2
D gene: -
V gene: TRBV27
clone size: -
CDR3 protein: CASKGTGVSGRAFPGELFF
CDR3 DNA: TGTGCCAGCAAGGGGACAGGGGTTAGCGGGAGGGCCTTTCCCGGGGAGCTGTTTTTT

J gene: TRBJ2-7
D gene: -
V gene: TRBV28
clone size: -
CDR3 protein: CASSLAYEQYF
CDR3 DNA: TGTGCCAGCAGTCTCGCCTACGAGCAGTACTTC

J gene: TRBJ1-4
D gene: -
V gene: TRBV15
clone size: -
CDR3 protein: CATSRDQLYRNEKLFF
CDR3 DNA: TGTGCCACCAGCAGAGATCAGCTTTACAGAAATGAAAAACTGTTTTTT

J gene: TRBJ2-1
D gene: TRBD2
V gene: TRBV28
clone size: -
CDR3 protein: CASSLNRWSGSSNEQFF
CDR3 DNA: TGTGCCAGCAGTTTAAACCGATGGAGCGGGAGTAGCAATGAGCAGTTCTTC

J gene: TRBJ2-1
D gene: -
V gene: TRBV7-3
clone size: -
CDR3 protein: CASSLRLVPDNEQFF
CDR3 DNA: TGTGCCAGCAGCTTAAGGCTAGTCCCCGACAATGAGCAGTTCTTC

J gene: TRBJ1-1
D gene: TRBD1
V gene: TRBV2
clone size: -
CDR3 protein: CASRQGATEAFF
CDR3 DNA: TGTGCCAGCAGGCAGGGGGCCACTGAAGCTTTCTTT

J gene: TRBJ2-3
D gene: TRBD2
V gene: TRBV5-4
clone size: -
CDR3 protein: CASSARLIAGGGTDTQYF
CDR3 DNA: TGTGCCAGCAGCGCACGACTTATAGCGGGAGGAGGTACAGATACGCAGTATTTT